Shown below are 28 T cell receptor beta chains from a single sample sequenced in a study of blood T cell repertoires in COVID-19. Method: immunoSEQ multiplex PCR; TCRdb's copy keeps in-frame clones and lacks some. The data show more than 250,000 clones, roughly 90% seen once. The sample comprised peripheral blood. These receptors originate from a man between 18 and 29 years old who had recovered from COVID-19.

V and J are TRBV5-1 and TRBJ1-2; D possibly corresponds to TRBD1 (5 bases). The germline V and J ends were trimmed by 1 base and 2 bases, with 9 bases remaining between them. This CDR3 region has 14 residues. The germline gives CDR1 SGHRS, CDR2 YFSETQ. DNA for the CDR3: TGCGCCAGCAGCTTGACAGGTCAGAACTATGGCTACACCTTC. This translates into CASSLTGQNYGYTF.

Comments on this clone: Different DNA sequences within this sample yield the same CDR3. The chain carries TRBV12-3 or TRBV12-4 and TRBJ1-1; D remains ambiguous. This CDR3 has 11 amino acids. Trimming took 7 bases from V and 0 from J, leaving 3 bases between them. The DNA for the CDR3 is TGTGCCAGCACCTTGAACACTGAAGCTTTCTTT. The encoded protein is CASTLNTEAFF.

The chain joins TRBV6-2 or TRBV6-3 to TRBJ2-3; no reliable D call. Germline V gene data show CDR1 as MNHEY and CDR2 as SVGEGT. Trimming stripped 7 bases from V and 5 bases from J, with 16 bases between. This CDR3 has 14 residues. In nucleotides, the CDR3 is TGTGCCAGCACCCCTGTGGGCCAGGAAGATACGCAGTATTTT. This encodes CASTPVGQEDTQYF.

V is TRBV18 and J is TRBJ2-7; weak D call: TRBD1 (6 bases). With 3 bases removed from V and 0 bases from J, the gap between germline ends came to 15 bases. The CDR3 contains 16 residues. Germline assignment: CDR1 KGHSH and CDR2 LQKENI. Here the CDR3 reads CASSPRQAFDSYEQYF. In DNA form, the CDR3 reads TGTGCCAGCTCACCTCGACAGGCCTTCGACTCCTACGAGCAGTACTTC.

This clone was observed a single time. The genes are TRBV5-6 and TRBJ2-1, with 7 nucleotides matching TRBD2. Germline V gene sequence: CDR1 SGHDT, CDR2 YYEEEE. Trimming removed 4 bases from V and 9 bases from J; junction bases left unmatched: 19. CDR3 length: 17 amino acids. The CDR3 bases are TGTGCCAGCAGCGGCCAGGCGGGAGAGCGGCATTTCGGTGAGCAGTTCTTC. Protein product: CASSGQAGERHFGEQFF.

Note on this clone: The sample contains more than one DNA sequence encoding this CDR3. The J gene is TRBJ1-1, the V gene TRBV10-3; TRBD1 matches at 8 bases. Germline-derived CDR1 and CDR2 are ENHRY and SYGVKD. With 2 bases clipped from V and 3 bases from J, the junction kept 2 bases outside the gene matches. The CDR3 runs to 14 residues. This chain's CDR3 is CAISEGQGDTEAFF. The CDR3 bases are TGTGCCATCAGTGAGGGACAGGGAGACACTGAAGCTTTCTTT.

This sequence joins TRBV4-1 and TRBJ2-5; TRBD2 matches 13 bases. The germline CDR1 and CDR2 sequences are MGHRA and YSYEKL. V dropped 4 bases and J dropped 5; count of bases not matched to a gene: 1. The CDR3 spans 14 residues. The CDR3 protein is CASSLLAGGETQYF. The DNA of the CDR3 is TGCGCCAGCAGCCTACTAGCGGGGGGGGAGACCCAGTACTTC.

This clone was seen more than once but under ten times. The rearrangement links TRBV19 to TRBJ1-2; 7 bases are shared with TRBD1. Trimming removed 7 bases from V and 4 bases from J; junction bases left unmatched: 6. Germline values: CDR1 LNHDA, CDR2 SQIVND (reference sequence). The CDR3 extends over 13 amino acids. The DNA for the CDR3 is TGTGCCAGTACCCGGGACAGCGCCTATGGCTACACCTTC. It is translated as CASTRDSAYGYTF.

V and J are TRBV27 and TRBJ1-1, with 8 bases that match TRBD1. Per the germline V gene, CDR1 is MNHEY and CDR2 is SMNVEV (reference sequence). This CDR3 contains 16 residues. V lost 2 bases, J lost 2 bases, and 7 bases stayed unmatched. CDR3 protein: CASSLRLGQGNTEAFF. In DNA form, the CDR3 reads TGTGCCAGCAGTTTACGACTCGGACAGGGAAACACTGAAGCTTTCTTT.

This rearrangement joins TRBV19 to TRBJ2-5, with D uncertain. The V gene lost 3 bases and the J gene lost 1 base, with 9 bases spanning the gap. The CDR3 has 14 residues. From germline, CDR1 is LNHDA and CDR2 SQIVND (reference sequence). The CDR3 loop reads CASSIVLRQETQYF. The CDR3 nucleotides are TGTGCCAGTAGTATCGTCCTACGCCAAGAGACCCAGTACTTC.

This chain joins TRBV6-5 and TRBJ2-7; D perhaps matches TRBD2 (5 bases). The ends were cut back, 8 bases at V and 2 bases at J, with 13 bases in the middle. CDR3 length: 13 residues. From germline, CDR1 is MNHEY and CDR2 SVGAGI. CDR3 in amino acids: CASFTGFTYEQYF. CDR3 DNA sequence: TGTGCCAGCTTCACGGGGTTCACCTACGAGCAGTACTTC.

The chain couples TRBV11-3 to TRBJ2-2, with 8 bases fitting TRBD1. CDR1 SGHNT and CDR2 YENEEA come from the germline V gene. V was clipped by 5 bases and J by 1 base; unmatched bases: 3. There are 15 residues in the CDR3. CDR3 protein: CASSPGQGNTGELFF. CDR3 in DNA: TGTGCCAGCAGCCCTGGACAGGGGAACACCGGGGAGCTGTTTTTT.

CDR3 protein: CASSSKDSQETQYF. CDR3 sequence (DNA): TGTGCCAGCTCATCGAAAGACAGCCAAGAGACCCAGTACTTC. The gene calls are TRBV18 and TRBJ2-5; D may be TRBD1 (5 bases). V lost 5 bases and J 1 base, leaving 11 bases between the germline ends. Germline V CDR1 and CDR2: KGHSH, LQKENI. The CDR3 contains 14 residues.

V is TRBV12-3 or TRBV12-4 and J is TRBJ2-1; unclear D gene. The CDR3 extends over 11 amino acids. V lost 2 bases to trimming and J lost 10 bases, with 6 bases between them. The CDR3 loop is CASSLRREQFF. In nucleotides, the CDR3 is TGTGCCAGCAGTTTACGTCGGGAGCAGTTCTTC.

The chain recombines TRBV30 with TRBJ1-1; the D gene is possibly TRBD1 (6 bases). The V gene lost 0 bases and the J gene lost 5 bases, with 10 bases spanning the gap. From germline, CDR1 is GTSNPN and CDR2 SVGIG (reference sequence). The CDR3 covers 13 residues. CDR3 residues: CAWSVGGRTEAFF. CDR3 nucleotide sequence: TGTGCCTGGAGTGTAGGGGGAAGGACTGAAGCTTTCTTT.

The J gene is TRBJ2-7, the V gene TRBV7-9, with 7 nucleotides matching TRBD1. The CDR3 is 15 amino acids. Trimming at V came to 5 bases and at J to 6 bases, leaving 13 bases not matched to a gene. The germline V gene encodes CDR1 SEHNR and CDR2 FQNEAQ (reference sequence). The CDR3 loop is CASSASQDRFGEQYF. The DNA of the CDR3 is TGTGCCAGCAGCGCCTCCCAGGACAGGTTCGGCGAGCAGTACTTC.

The chain couples TRBV11-2 to TRBJ1-1, with 9 bases fitting TRBD1. J was trimmed by 7 bases and V by 4 bases; bases with no gene match: 10. Germline V lookup: CDR1 SGHAT, CDR2 FQNNGV. The CDR3 consists of 15 residues. The CDR3 sequence is CASSSNTGTGSEAFF. The CDR3 nucleotides are TGTGCCAGCAGCTCAAATACCGGGACAGGGAGTGAAGCTTTCTTT.

V is TRBV5-1 and J is TRBJ2-7, with TRBD1 matching over 7 bases. Looked up from germline, CDR1 is SGHRS and CDR2 is YFSETQ. The CDR3 covers 15 residues. V shed 0 bases and J 0 bases; nucleotides not matched to a gene: 3. The CDR3 DNA reads TGCGCCAGCAGCTTGGCGGGACAGCCCTCCTACGAGCAGTACTTC. It translates to CASSLAGQPSYEQYF.

Comment on this clone: Other DNA sequences within the sample encode an identical CDR3. This rearrangement joins TRBV7-2 to TRBJ1-1, with D possibly being TRBD1 (5 bases). Germline CDR1 and CDR2: SGHTA and FQGNSA. The CDR3 is made up of 14 amino acids. V lost 6 bases and J 2 bases, leaving 13 bases between the germline ends. CDR3 in amino acids: CASSLGGSNTEAFF. CDR3 bases: TGTGCCAGCAGTCTGGGGGGGTCTAACACTGAAGCTTTCTTT.

The chain uses TRBV9 and TRBJ1-1; D not certain. Looked up from germline, CDR1 is SGDLS and CDR2 is YYNGEE. V lost 2 bases and J lost 5, with 10 bases in between. The CDR3 is 13 residues long. The CDR3 loop is CASSVLRETEAFF. The DNA for the CDR3 is TGTGCCAGCAGCGTCCTGCGAGAGACTGAAGCTTTCTTT.

This sequence joins TRBV5-1 and TRBJ2-3; 9 bases align to TRBD2. This CDR3 has 16 amino acids. Looked up from germline, CDR1 is SGHRS and CDR2 is YFSETQ. After removal of 0 bases from V and 3 bases from J, the junction contained 5 bases not matched to a gene. The DNA of the CDR3 is TGCGCCAGCAGCTTGGAGGCTAGCGGGATGACAGATACGCAGTATTTT. Its translation: CASSLEASGMTDTQYF.

This clone was counted a single time. This sequence joins TRBV7-3 and TRBJ2-3, with D possibly matching TRBD1 (6 bases). V was cut by 2 bases and J by 2 bases, with 11 bases left in between. Per the germline V gene, CDR1 is SGHTA and CDR2 is FQGTGA. The CDR3 runs to 15 residues. CDR3 nucleotides: TGTGCCAGCAGCTTAGGCGCAGGGGACACAGATACGCAGTATTTT. It is translated as CASSLGAGDTDTQYF.

The V call is TRBV6-5, the J call TRBJ2-1; maybe TRBD2 (6 bases). Germline CDR1 MNHEY, CDR2 SVGAGI. The CDR3 loop spans 13 amino acids. V was cut by 7 bases and J by 6 bases, with 13 bases left in between. The chain's CDR3 is CASTEGRSNEQFF. CDR3 nucleotide sequence: TGTGCCAGCACGGAGGGTCGTAGCAATGAGCAGTTCTTC.

CDR3 nucleotide sequence: TGCGCCAGCAGCCTCGGCTACGAGCAGTACTTC. Translated, it gives CASSLGYEQYF. The chain carries TRBV5-1 and TRBJ2-7; the D is unclear. V was cut by 4 bases and J by 3 bases, with 5 bases left in between. The CDR3 is 11 amino acids. Looked up from germline, CDR1 is SGHRS and CDR2 is YFSETQ.

The V call is TRBV30, the J call TRBJ1-2; no clear D. Germline V gene data show CDR1 as GTSNPN and CDR2 as SVGIG (reference sequence). V was cut by 2 bases and J by 4 bases, with 8 bases left in between. The CDR3 consists of 12 residues. This chain's CDR3 is CAWSPPGYGYTF. In DNA, the CDR3 is TGTGCCTGGAGTCCCCCAGGCTATGGCTACACCTTC.

V usage is TRBV29-1 and J usage is TRBJ2-5, with a possible D match to TRBD1 (5 bases). Germline V CDR1 and CDR2: SQVTM, ANQGSEA. CDR3 length equals 12 residues. V was shortened by 5 bases and J by 1 base, with 8 bases between the two germline ends. The CDR3 nucleotides are TGCAGCGTTTTTAGGGGCCAAGAGACCCAGTACTTC. As protein: CSVFRGQETQYF.

The V gene is TRBV21-1, the J gene TRBJ2-5; no DNA check was done on the table's D call, TRBD2. TRBV21-1 is annotated as a pseudogene. The CDR3 has 17 amino acids. CDR3: CASSAAELAGGKETQYF. CDR3 nucleotides: TGTGCCAGCAGCGCAGCGGAACTAGCGGGGGGGAAAGAGACCCAGTACTTC.

The V and J genes are TRBV6-5 and TRBJ1-2, with TRBD1 as a possible D gene (6 bases). The length of the CDR3 is 14 residues. CDR1 is MNHEY, CDR2 SVGAGI, per germline. V lost 9 bases to trimming and J lost 4 bases, with 18 bases between them. The CDR3 coding sequence is TGTGCCAGTCATGACAGGCGCTACCTCTATGGCTACACCTTC. Its protein is CASHDRRYLYGYTF.